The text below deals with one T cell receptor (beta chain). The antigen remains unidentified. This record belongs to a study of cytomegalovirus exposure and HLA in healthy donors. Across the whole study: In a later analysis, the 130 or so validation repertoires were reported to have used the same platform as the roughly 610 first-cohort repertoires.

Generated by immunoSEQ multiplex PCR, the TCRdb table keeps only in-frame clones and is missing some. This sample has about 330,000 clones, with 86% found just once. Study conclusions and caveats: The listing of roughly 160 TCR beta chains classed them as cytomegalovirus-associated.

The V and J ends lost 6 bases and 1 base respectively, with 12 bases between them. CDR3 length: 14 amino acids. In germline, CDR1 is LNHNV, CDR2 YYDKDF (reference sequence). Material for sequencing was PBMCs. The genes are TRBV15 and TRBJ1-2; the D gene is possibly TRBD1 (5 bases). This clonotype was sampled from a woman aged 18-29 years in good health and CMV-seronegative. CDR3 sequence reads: CATSRQNLNYGYTF. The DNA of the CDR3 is TGTGCCACCAGTAGACAGAACCTTAACTATGGCTACACCTTC.